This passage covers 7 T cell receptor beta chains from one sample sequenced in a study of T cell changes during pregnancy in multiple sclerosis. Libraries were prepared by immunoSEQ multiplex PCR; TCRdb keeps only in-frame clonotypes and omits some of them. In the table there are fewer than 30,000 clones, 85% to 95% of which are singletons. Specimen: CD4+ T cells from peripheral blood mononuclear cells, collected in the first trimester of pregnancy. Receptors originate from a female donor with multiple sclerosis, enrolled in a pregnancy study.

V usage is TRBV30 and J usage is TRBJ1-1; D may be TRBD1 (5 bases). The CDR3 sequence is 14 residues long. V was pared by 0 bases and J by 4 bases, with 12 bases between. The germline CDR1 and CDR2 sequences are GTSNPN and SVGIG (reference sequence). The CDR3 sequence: CAWSVGHRGTEAFF. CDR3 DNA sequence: TGTGCCTGGAGTGTAGGTCATAGGGGCACTGAAGCTTTCTTT.

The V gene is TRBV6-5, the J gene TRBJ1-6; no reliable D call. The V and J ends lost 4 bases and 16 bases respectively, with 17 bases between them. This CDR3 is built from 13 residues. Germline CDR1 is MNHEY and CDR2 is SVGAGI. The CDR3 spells CASSSPAARKLHF. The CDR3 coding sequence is TGTGCCAGCAGTTCCCCCGCGGCCCGAAAGCTCCACTTT.

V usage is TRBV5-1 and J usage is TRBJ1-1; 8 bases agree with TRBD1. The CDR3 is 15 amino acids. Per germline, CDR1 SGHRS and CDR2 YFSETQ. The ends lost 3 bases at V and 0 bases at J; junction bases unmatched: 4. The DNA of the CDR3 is TGCGCCAGCAGCTGGGGGACAGGATTGAACACTGAAGCTTTCTTT. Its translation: CASSWGTGLNTEAFF. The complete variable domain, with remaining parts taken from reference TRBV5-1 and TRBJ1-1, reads KAGVTQTPRYLIKTRGQQVTLSCSPISGHRSVSWYQQTPGQGLQFLFEYFSETQRNKGNFPGRFSGRQFSNSRSEMNVSTLELGDSALYLCASSWGTGLNTEAFFGQGTRLTVV.

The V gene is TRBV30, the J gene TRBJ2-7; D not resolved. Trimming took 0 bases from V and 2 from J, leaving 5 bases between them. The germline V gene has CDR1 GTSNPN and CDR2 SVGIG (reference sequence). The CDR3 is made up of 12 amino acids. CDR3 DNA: TGTGCCTGGAGTGTTGACACCTACGAGCAGTACTTC. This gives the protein CAWSVDTYEQYF. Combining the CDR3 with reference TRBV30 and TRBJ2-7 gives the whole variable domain SQTIHQWPATLVQPVGSPLSLECTVEGTSNPNLYWYRQAAGRGLQLLFYSVGIGQISSEVPQNLSASRPQDRQFILSSKKLLLSDSGFYLCAWSVDTYEQYFGPGTRLTVT.

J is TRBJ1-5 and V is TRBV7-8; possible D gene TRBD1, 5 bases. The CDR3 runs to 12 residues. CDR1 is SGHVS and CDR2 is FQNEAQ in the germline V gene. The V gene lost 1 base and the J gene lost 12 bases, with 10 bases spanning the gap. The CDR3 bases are TGTGCCAGCAGCTTAGATCGAGGACACCAGCATTTT. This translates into CASSLDRGHQHF.

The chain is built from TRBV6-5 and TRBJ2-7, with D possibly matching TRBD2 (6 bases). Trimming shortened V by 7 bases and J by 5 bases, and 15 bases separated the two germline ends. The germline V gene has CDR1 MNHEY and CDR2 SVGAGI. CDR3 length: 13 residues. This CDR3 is CASMEGPFDEQYF. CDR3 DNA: TGTGCCAGCATGGAGGGGCCCTTCGACGAGCAGTACTTC.

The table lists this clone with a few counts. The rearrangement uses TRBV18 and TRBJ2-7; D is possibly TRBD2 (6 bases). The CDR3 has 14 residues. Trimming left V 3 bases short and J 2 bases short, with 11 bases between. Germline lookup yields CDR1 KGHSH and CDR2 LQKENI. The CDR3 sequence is CASSPGLITYEQYF. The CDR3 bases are TGTGCCAGCTCACCGGGACTGATTACCTACGAGCAGTACTTC.